Listed below are T cell receptor beta chains from one sample, sequenced in a study of tumor T cells in aggressive B-cell lymphoma. Repertoires were generated with immunoSEQ multiplex PCR, while TCRdb's copy carries only in-frame clones and drops some. The table lists under 7,000 clones, roughly 87% of them singletons, with roughly 3% in the top ten. What was sequenced was tumor tissue. These receptors were collected from an adult with diffuse large B cell lymphoma. Each CDR3 is given with its conserved first and last residue. D genes are given only for firm matches. The size of a clone is reported for some rows only, either as once, few or many, or as a class for expanded clones.

clone size | J gene | V gene | D gene | CDR3 protein | CDR3 DNA
NA | TRBJ2-2 | TRBV6-6 | NA | CASKRPSGTGELFF | TGTGCCAGCAAGCGTCCGAGCGGCACCGGGGAGCTGTTTTTT
NA | TRBJ1-6 | TRBV25-1 | TRBD1 | CASTPSSGTGRSPLHF | TGTGCCAGCACCCCTTCCTCCGGGACAGGGAGGTCACCCCTCCACTTT
NA | TRBJ1-2 | TRBV7-2 | TRBD1 | CASSPWDRGDGYTF | TGTGCCAGCAGCCCGTGGGACAGGGGTGATGGCTACACCTTC
few | TRBJ1-1 | TRBV7-6 | NA | CASSLDRNGLNTEAFF | TGTGCCAGCAGCTTAGACAGAAACGGCCTGAACACTGAAGCTTTCTTT
NA | TRBJ1-5 | TRBV4-1 | NA | CASSAHHSNQPQHF | TGCGCCAGCAGCGCGCATCATAGCAATCAGCCCCAGCATTTT
NA | TRBJ1-3 | TRBV6-6 | NA | CASSYSEGRPGNTIYF | TGTGCCAGCAGTTACTCGGAGGGTAGGCCTGGAAACACCATATATTTT
NA | TRBJ2-7 | TRBV27 | NA | CASSLQGAEQYF | TGTGCCAGCAGTTTACAGGGCGCCGAGCAGTACTTC
NA | TRBJ1-1 | TRBV6-1 | TRBD1 | CASSEGTGLSKAFF | TGTGCCAGCAGTGAAGGGACAGGTCTAAGTAAAGCTTTCTTT
NA | TRBJ1-2 | TRBV5-1 | NA | CASSLQDSRNYGYTF | TGCGCCAGCAGCTTGCAGGACAGCAGAAACTATGGCTACACCTTC
NA | TRBJ1-5 | TRBV28 | NA | CASSWTFPQPQHF | TGTGCCAGCAGTTGGACATTCCCTCAGCCCCAGCATTTT
once | TRBJ2-2 | TRBV27 | NA | CASSPVIRGTGELFF | TGTGCCAGCAGTCCCGTTATCCGAGGCACCGGGGAGCTGTTTTTT
NA | TRBJ2-1 | TRBV5-4 | TRBD2 | CASSGWSTSGQYNEQFF | TGTGCCAGCAGCGGATGGAGTACTAGCGGGCAGTACAATGAGCAGTTCTTC
NA | TRBJ1-5 | TRBV6-1 | NA | CASSEISGQPQHF | TGTGCCAGCAGTGAAATCTCGGGTCAGCCCCAGCATTTT
NA | TRBJ2-1 | TRBV7-2 | TRBD1 | CASRAGGLRWNEQFF | TGTGCCAGCAGAGCAGGGGGCCTGCGGTGGAATGAGCAGTTCTTC
NA | TRBJ1-2 | TRBV27 | TRBD1 | CASSFDPDRGYGYTF | TGTGCCAGCAGTTTTGATCCGGACAGGGGATATGGCTACACCTTC
NA | TRBJ1-4 | TRBV28 | NA | CASSFSYRESEKLFF | TGTGCCAGCAGTTTTTCGTACAGGGAGAGTGAAAAACTGTTTTTT
NA | TRBJ2-3 | TRBV7-2 | TRBD1 | CASSFSGQGVDTQYF | TGTGCCAGCAGCTTCTCGGGACAGGGAGTAGATACGCAGTATTTT
NA | TRBJ1-5 | TRBV7-9 | TRBD1 | CASSARDRGSNQPQHF | TGTGCCAGCAGCGCCCGGGACAGGGGTAGCAATCAGCCCCAGCATTTT
NA | TRBJ1-2 | TRBV15 | NA | CATSRDSSYGYTF | TGTGCCACCAGCAGGGACAGCTCCTATGGCTACACCTTC
NA | TRBJ2-7 | TRBV7-3 | NA | CASSSGPQNEQYF | TGTGCCAGCAGCTCTGGGCCTCAAAACGAGCAGTACTTC
NA | TRBJ2-3 | TRBV7-9 | TRBD1 | CASSLATAGGADTQYF | TGTGCCAGCAGCTTAGCGACGGCAGGGGGTGCAGATACGCAGTATTTT
NA | TRBJ2-7 | TRBV29-1 | TRBD1 | CSTRRDREDEQYF | TGCAGCACCCGCCGGGACAGGGAAGACGAGCAGTACTTC
NA | TRBJ2-7 | TRBV27 | NA | CASSFQRQGGYEQYF | TGTGCCAGCAGTTTCCAACGACAGGGAGGATACGAGCAGTACTTC
NA | TRBJ2-2 | TRBV5-1 | NA | CASTNTGELFF | TGCGCCAGCACTAACACCGGGGAGCTGTTTTTT
NA | TRBJ2-5 | TRBV5-1 | NA | CASSLAAGVVETQYF | TGCGCCAGCAGCTTGGCGGCAGGGGTGGTAGAGACCCAGTACTTC
NA | TRBJ2-1 | TRBV11-2 | TRBD2 | CASSSSGSYNEQFF | TGTGCCAGCAGTTCTAGCGGGAGTTACAATGAGCAGTTCTTC
NA | TRBJ1-5 | TRBV28 | TRBD1 | CASSRDRGNQPQHF | TGTGCCAGCAGTCGGGACAGGGGCAATCAGCCCCAGCATTTT
NA | TRBJ2-5 | TRBV7-7 | TRBD2 | CASSLATSGGETQYF | TGTGCTAGCAGCTTAGCAACTAGCGGGGGAGAGACCCAGTACTTC
NA | TRBJ1-3 | TRBV2 | NA | CASSESGRRTIYF | TGTGCCAGCAGTGAGAGTGGAAGGAGGACCATATATTTT
NA | TRBJ2-2 | TRBV4-1 | TRBD2 | CASSHSSGGPNTNTGELFF | TGCGCCAGCAGCCATTCTAGCGGGGGGCCTAACACGAACACCGGGGAGCTGTTTTTT
NA | TRBJ1-6 | TRBV10-2 | TRBD1 | CASSEETGPSPLHF | TGCGCCAGCAGTGAAGAGACAGGGCCTTCACCCCTCCACTTT
NA | TRBJ1-1 | TRBV15 | NA | CATSRDRGLRTEAFF | TGTGCCACCAGCAGAGACAGGGGTTTAAGAACTGAAGCTTTCTTT
once | TRBJ1-4 | TRBV2 | TRBD1 | CASKQGWREKLFF | TGTGCCAGCAAACAGGGGTGGCGTGAAAAACTGTTTTTT
NA | TRBJ1-6 | TRBV28 | TRBD1 | CASTGQPSPLHF | TGTGCCAGCACGGGACAGCCATCACCCCTCCACTTT
NA | TRBJ2-5 | TRBV5-1 | TRBD1 | CASSFPGTEETQYF | TGCGCCAGCAGCTTCCCCGGGACAGAAGAGACCCAGTACTTC
once | TRBJ2-7 | TRBV12-5 | TRBD1 | CASGLWQGVMHEQYF | TGTGCTAGTGGTTTGTGGCAGGGGGTGATGCACGAGCAGTACTTC
NA | TRBJ1-2 | TRBV5-1 | TRBD1 | CASSSQPTGGYGYTF | TGCGCCAGCAGCTCCCAACCCACAGGGGGCTATGGCTACACCTTC
few | TRBJ2-2 | TRBV2 | TRBD1 | CASRLDRANTGELFF | TGTGCCAGCAGGCTGGACAGGGCGAACACCGGGGAGCTGTTTTTT
NA | TRBJ2-7 | TRBV5-4 | TRBD1 | CASSLDRAWSEQYF | TGTGCCAGCAGCCTAGACAGGGCTTGGTCCGAGCAGTACTTC
NA | TRBJ2-3 | TRBV7-3 | NA | CASGEASTDTQYF | TGTGCCTCCGGGGAGGCTAGCACAGATACGCAGTATTTT
NA | TRBJ2-1 | TRBV7-2 | NA | CASSLGPRVSNEQFF | TGTGCCAGCAGCTTAGGGCCGAGGGTTAGCAATGAGCAGTTCTTC
NA | TRBJ2-2 | TRBV28 | NA | CASSTSRGGRDTGELFF | TGTGCCAGCAGCACATCTCGCGGGGGCAGAGACACCGGGGAGCTGTTTTTT
NA | TRBJ2-7 | TRBV30 | NA | CAWSEQTIIYEQYF | TGTGCCTGGAGTGAACAGACGATAATATACGAGCAGTACTTC
NA | TRBJ1-5 | TRBV19 | NA | CASRGGEFGQPQHF | TGTGCCAGTAGGGGGGGGGAGTTCGGTCAGCCCCAGCATTTT
NA | TRBJ1-2 | TRBV19 | TRBD1 | CASSGQGATNYGYTF | TGTGCCAGTAGTGGGCAGGGGGCAACTAACTATGGCTACACCTTC
NA | TRBJ1-1 | TRBV27 | NA | CASSYQGGTEAFF | TGTGCCAGCAGTTACCAGGGAGGCACTGAAGCTTTCTTT
NA | TRBJ1-2 | TRBV5-4 | NA | CASSLGPDGYTF | TGTGCCAGCAGCTTGGGCCCGGATGGCTACACCTTC
NA | TRBJ1-3 | TRBV2 | TRBD1 | CASSITGALSGNTIYF | TGTGCCAGCAGCATAACAGGGGCCCTCTCTGGAAACACCATATATTTT
NA | TRBJ1-1 | TRBV6-6 | NA | CASSLEENTEAFF | TGTGCCAGCAGTTTGGAGGAGAACACTGAAGCTTTCTTT
NA | TRBJ1-5 | TRBV27 | NA | CASSLATGFQPQHF | TGTGCCAGCAGTTTAGCTACAGGGTTCCAGCCCCAGCATTTT
NA | TRBJ1-6 | TRBV25-1 | TRBD1 | CASSDLGDRVHF | TGTGCCAGCAGTGACCTCGGGGACAGGGTCCACTTT
NA | TRBJ2-3 | TRBV13 | TRBD2 | CASSSYASGTTDTQYF | TGTGCCAGCAGCTCGTATGCTAGCGGGACCACAGATACGCAGTATTTT
NA | TRBJ1-3 | TRBV18 | NA | CASTQGISGNTIYF | TGTGCCAGTACCCAGGGCATCTCTGGAAACACCATATATTTT
NA | TRBJ2-6 | TRBV27 | TRBD1 | CASIYNSPRDRGPPGANVLTF | TGTGCCAGTATATATAACTCCCCCCGGGACAGGGGTCCTCCGGGGGCCAACGTCCTGACTTTC